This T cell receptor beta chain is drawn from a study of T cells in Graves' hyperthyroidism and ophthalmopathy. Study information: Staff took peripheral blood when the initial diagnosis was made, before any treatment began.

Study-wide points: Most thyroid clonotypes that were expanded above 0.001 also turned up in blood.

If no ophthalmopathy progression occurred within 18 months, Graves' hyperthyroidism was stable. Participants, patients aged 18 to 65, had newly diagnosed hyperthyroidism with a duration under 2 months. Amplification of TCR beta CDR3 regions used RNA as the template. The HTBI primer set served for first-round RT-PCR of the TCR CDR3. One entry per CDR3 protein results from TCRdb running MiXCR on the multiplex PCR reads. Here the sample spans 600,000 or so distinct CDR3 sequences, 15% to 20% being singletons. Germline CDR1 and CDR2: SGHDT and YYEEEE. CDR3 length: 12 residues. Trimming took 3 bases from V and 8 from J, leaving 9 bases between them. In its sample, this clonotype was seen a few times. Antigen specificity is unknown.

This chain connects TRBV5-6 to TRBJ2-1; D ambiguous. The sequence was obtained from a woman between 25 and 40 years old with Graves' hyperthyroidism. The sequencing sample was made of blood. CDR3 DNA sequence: TGTGCCAGCAGCTCCAGTAGGTATGAGCAGTTCTTC. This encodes CASSSSRYEQFF. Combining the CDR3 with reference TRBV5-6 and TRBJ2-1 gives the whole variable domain DAGVTQSPTHLIKTRGQQVTLRCSPKSGHDTVSWYQQALGQGPQFIFQYYEEEERQRGNFPDRFSGHQFPNYSSELNVNALLLGDSALYLCASSSSRYEQFFGPGTRLTVL.